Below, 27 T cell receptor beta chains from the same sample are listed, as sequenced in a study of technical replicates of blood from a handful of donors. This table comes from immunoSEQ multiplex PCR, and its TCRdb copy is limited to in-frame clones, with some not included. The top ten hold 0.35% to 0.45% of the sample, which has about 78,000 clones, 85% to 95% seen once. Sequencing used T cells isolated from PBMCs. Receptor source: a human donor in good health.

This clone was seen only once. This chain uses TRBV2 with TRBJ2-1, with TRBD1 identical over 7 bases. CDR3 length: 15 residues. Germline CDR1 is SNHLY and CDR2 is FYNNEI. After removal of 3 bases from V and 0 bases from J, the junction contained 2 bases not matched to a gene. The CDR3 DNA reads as TGTGCCAGCAGTGAGGGACAGAGCTCCTACAATGAGCAGTTCTTC. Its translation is CASSEGQSSYNEQFF.

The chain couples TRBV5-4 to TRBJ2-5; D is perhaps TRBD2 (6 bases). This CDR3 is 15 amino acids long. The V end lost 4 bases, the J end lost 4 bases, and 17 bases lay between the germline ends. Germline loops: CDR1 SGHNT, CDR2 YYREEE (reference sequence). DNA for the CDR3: TGTGCCAGCAGCCCCGGGAGTTTGGGAGGAGAGACCCAGTACTTC. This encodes CASSPGSLGGETQYF.

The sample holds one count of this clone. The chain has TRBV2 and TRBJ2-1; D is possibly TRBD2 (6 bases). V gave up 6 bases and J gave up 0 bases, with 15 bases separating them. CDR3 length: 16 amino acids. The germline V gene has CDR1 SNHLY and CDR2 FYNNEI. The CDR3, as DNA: TGTGCCAGCAGGTTAATCAGGGAGGTCTCCTACAATGAGCAGTTCTTC. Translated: CASRLIREVSYNEQFF.

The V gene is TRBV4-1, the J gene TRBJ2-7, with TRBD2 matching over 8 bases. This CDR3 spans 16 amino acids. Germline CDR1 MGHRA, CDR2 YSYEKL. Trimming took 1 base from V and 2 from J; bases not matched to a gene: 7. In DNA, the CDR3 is TGCGCCAGCAGCCAAGTTGCTCCAGCGGGAGCCTACGAGCAGTACTTC. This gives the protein CASSQVAPAGAYEQYF.

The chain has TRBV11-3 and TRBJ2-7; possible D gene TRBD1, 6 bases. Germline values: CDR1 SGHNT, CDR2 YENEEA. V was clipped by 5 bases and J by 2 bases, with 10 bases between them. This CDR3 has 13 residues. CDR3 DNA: TGTGCCAGCAGCCCTAGACAGGCCTACGAGCAGTACTTC. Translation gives CASSPRQAYEQYF.

The CDR3 loop reads CASSLGAGADTQYF. CDR3 DNA sequence: TGCGCCAGCAGCTTGGGAGCGGGTGCAGATACGCAGTATTTT. This sequence joins TRBV5-1 and TRBJ2-3, with D perhaps TRBD2 (6 bases). The CDR3 totals 14 residues. The germline gives CDR1 SGHRS, CDR2 YFSETQ. Trimming removed 0 bases from V and 4 bases from J, with 9 bases in between.

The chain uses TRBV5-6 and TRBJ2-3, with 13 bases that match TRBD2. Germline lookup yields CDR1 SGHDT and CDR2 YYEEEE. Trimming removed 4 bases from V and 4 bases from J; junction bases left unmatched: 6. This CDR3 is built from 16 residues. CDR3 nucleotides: TGTGCCAGCAGCCTAGGACTAGCGGGAGCCGCAGATACGCAGTATTTT. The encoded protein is CASSLGLAGAADTQYF.

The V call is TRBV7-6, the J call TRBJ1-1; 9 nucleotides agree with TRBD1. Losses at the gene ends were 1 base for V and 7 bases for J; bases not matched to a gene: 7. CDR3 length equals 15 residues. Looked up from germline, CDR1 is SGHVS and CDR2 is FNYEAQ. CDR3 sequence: CASSLGDRGFGEAFF. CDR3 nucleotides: TGTGCCAGCAGCTTAGGTGACAGGGGGTTTGGTGAAGCTTTCTTT.

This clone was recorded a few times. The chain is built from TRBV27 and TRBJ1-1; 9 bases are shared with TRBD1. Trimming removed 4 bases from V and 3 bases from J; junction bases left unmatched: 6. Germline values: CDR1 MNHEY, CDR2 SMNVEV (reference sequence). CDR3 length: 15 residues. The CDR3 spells CASSSGTGGYTEAFF. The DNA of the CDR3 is TGTGCCAGCAGTTCCGGCACAGGGGGCTACACTGAAGCTTTCTTT.

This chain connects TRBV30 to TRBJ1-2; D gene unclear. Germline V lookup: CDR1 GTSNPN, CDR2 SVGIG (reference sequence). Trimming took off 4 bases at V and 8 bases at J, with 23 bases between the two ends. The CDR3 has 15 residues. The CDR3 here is CAWNIEPYGEGGYTF. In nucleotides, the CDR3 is TGTGCCTGGAACATCGAACCCTACGGGGAGGGCGGCTACACCTTC.

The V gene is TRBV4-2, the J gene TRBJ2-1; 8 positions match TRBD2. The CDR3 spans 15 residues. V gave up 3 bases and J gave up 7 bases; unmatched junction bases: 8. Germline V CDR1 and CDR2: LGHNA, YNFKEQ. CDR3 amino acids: CASSQGFGGANEQFF. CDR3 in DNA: TGTGCCAGCAGCCAGGGGTTCGGGGGGGCAAATGAGCAGTTCTTC.

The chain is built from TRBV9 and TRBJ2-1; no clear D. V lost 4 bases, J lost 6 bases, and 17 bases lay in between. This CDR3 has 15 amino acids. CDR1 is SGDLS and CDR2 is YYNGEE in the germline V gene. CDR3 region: CASSTRSVSSNEQFF. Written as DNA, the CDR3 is TGTGCCAGCAGCACCAGGTCAGTCTCTTCCAATGAGCAGTTCTTC.

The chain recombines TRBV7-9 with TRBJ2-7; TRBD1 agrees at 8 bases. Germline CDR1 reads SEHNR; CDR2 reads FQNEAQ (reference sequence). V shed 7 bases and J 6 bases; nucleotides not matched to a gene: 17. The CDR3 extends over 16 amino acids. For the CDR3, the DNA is TGTGCCAGCAATCAAGGAGGAGCACAGGGGGAGATCGAGCAGTACTTC. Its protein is CASNQGGAQGEIEQYF.

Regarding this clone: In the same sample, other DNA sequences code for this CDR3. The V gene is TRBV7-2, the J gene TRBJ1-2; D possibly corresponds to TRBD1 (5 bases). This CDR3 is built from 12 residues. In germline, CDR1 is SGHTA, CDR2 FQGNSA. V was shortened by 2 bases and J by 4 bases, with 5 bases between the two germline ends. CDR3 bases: TGTGCCAGCAGCTTAACAGGCTATGGCTACACCTTC. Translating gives CASSLTGYGYTF.

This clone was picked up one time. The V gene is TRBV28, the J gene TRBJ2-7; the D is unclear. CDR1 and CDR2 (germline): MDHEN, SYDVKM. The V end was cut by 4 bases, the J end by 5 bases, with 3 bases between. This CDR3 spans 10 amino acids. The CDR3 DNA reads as TGTGCCAGCAGTTATAACGAGCAGTACTTC. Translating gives CASSYNEQYF.

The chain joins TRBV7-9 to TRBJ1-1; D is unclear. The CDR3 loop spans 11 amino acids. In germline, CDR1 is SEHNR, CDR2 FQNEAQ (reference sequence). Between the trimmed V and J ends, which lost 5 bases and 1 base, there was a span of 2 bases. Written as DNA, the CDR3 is TGTGCCAGCAGCCAGAACACTGAAGCTTTCTTT. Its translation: CASSQNTEAFF.

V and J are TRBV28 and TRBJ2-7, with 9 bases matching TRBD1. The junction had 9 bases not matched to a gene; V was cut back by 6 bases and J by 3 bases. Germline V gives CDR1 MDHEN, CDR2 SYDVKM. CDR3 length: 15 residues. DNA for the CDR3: TGTGCCAGCAGCCCTACAGGGGGCATTATCTACGAGCAGTACTTC. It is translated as CASSPTGGIIYEQYF.

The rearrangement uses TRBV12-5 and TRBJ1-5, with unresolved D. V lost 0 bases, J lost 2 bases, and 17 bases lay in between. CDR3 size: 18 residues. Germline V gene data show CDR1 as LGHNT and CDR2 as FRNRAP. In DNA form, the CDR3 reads TGTGCTAGTGGTTTGGTACCCTTATTGGGAGCCGGCAATCAGCCCCAGCATTTT. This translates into CASGLVPLLGAGNQPQHF.

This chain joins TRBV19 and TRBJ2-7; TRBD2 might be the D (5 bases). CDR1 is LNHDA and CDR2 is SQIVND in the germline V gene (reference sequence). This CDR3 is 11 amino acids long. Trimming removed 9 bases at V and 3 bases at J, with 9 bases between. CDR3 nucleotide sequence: TGTGCCAGCGGACTGCTCTACGAGCAGTACTTC. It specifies CASGLLYEQYF.

The chain's CDR3 is CASHETQYF. Here the CDR3 DNA reads TGTGCCAGCCATGAGACCCAGTACTTC. V gene TRBV21-1 combines with J gene TRBJ2-5; TRBD1 is taken as the D call from the table, unchecked against the DNA. TRBV21-1 is flagged as a pseudogene. CDR3 length: 9 residues.

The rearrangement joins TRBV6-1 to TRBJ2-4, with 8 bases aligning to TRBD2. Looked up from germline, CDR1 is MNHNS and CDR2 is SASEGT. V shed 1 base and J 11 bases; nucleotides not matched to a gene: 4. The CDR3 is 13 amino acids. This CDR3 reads CASSEVSSGFQYF. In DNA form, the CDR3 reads TGTGCCAGCAGTGAAGTCTCTAGCGGGTTTCAGTACTTC.

This CDR3 reads CSGQVNYEQYF. CDR3 in DNA: TGCAGCGGACAGGTTAACTACGAGCAGTACTTC. The chain employs TRBV29-1 and TRBJ2-7; maybe TRBD1 (6 bases). CDR3 length equals 11 residues. CDR1 is SQVTM and CDR2 is ANQGSEA in the germline V gene. Trimming cost V 7 bases and J 3 bases, with 10 bases left between them.

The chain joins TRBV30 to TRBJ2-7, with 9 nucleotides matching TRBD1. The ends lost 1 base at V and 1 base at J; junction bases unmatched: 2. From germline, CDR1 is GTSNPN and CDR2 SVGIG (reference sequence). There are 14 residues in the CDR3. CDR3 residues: CAWSADRGSYEQYF. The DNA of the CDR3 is TGTGCCTGGAGTGCGGACAGGGGTTCCTACGAGCAGTACTTC. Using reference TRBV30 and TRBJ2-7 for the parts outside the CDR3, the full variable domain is SQTIHQWPATLVQPVGSPLSLECTVEGTSNPNLYWYRQAAGRGLQLLFYSVGIGQISSEVPQNLSASRPQDRQFILSSKKLLLSDSGFYLCAWSADRGSYEQYFGPGTRLTVT.

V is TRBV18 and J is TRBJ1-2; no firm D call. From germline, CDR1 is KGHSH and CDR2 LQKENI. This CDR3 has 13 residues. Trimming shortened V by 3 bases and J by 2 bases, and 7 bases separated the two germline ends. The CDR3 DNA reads TGTGCCAGCTCACCTTCGGGGAACTATGGCTACACCTTC. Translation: CASSPSGNYGYTF.

The CDR3 DNA is TGTGCCAGCAGCCTGGAGGCGGGCAGCATCGCAGATACGCAGTATTTT. Its translation: CASSLEAGSIADTQYF. The rearrangement joins TRBV5-4 to TRBJ2-3; D is perhaps TRBD2 (5 bases). Germline CDR1 is SGHNT and CDR2 is YYREEE (reference sequence). Trimming left V 4 bases short and J 4 bases short, with 19 bases between. The CDR3 runs to 16 residues.

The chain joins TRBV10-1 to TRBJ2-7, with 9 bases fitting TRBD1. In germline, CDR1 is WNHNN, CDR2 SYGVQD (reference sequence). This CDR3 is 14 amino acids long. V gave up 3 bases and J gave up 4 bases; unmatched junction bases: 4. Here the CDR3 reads CASSDPQGAYEQYF. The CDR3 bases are TGCGCCAGCAGTGACCCACAGGGGGCATACGAGCAGTACTTC.

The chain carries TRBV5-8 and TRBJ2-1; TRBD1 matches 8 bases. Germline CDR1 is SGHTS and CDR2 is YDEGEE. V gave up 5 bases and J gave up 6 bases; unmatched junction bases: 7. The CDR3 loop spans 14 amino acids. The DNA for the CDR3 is TGTGCCAGCAGTCCAGGGGGCAGTACCAATGAGCAGTTCTTC. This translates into CASSPGGSTNEQFF.